This T cell receptor (beta chain) was captured in a study of T cell changes during pregnancy in multiple sclerosis (dated by TCRdb to between 2018 and 2021). With regard to the full study: The study looked at changes in the T cell repertoire across pregnancy in women with multiple sclerosis.

The library was made by the immunoSEQ multiplex PCR assay. The source is immuneACCESS, and TCRdb retained only in-frame sequences with V and J called. Part of the clones is not carried over; for the studies checked, unresolved V genes explain less than half of this, and the remainder is unexplained. The table for this sample lists about 98,000 clones; around 90% of them were counted only once. Of the sample, about 2.5% is held by the ten largest clones. Ends trimmed: V by 4 bases, J by 3 bases; bases unmatched to a gene: 13. The germline V gene (reference sequence) yields SGHKS for CDR1 and YYEKEE for CDR2. From the cysteine through the phenylalanine, the CDR3 covers 17 amino acids. CDR3 DNA only is kept here, 51 bases in frame from base 1. This clone has only one observation. What this receptor recognizes is not known. One base away there is no much larger clone; base qualities are not given.

The receptor was derived from a female donor in good health, enrolled as a control in a pregnancy study. Recombination linked TRBV5-5 to TRBJ1-5; TRBD1 aligns with 7 central bases. Material: peripheral blood, obtained after pregnancy. The base sequence is TGTGCCAGCAGCCCCAGACCAGGGGGTCGAGACAATCAGCCCCAGCATTTT. Translated, this gives CASSPRPGGRDNQPQHF.